This is a list of T cell receptor beta chains from one sample in a study of blood T cell repertoires in COVID-19. The data were produced by immunoSEQ multiplex PCR, yet TCRdb's version contains in-frame clones alone and is incomplete. Of over 250,000 clones in the sample, roughly 90% were seen once. Sequencing was done on a sample of PBMCs or T cells enriched from blood (not recorded which). The source is a woman younger than 45 who had recovered from COVID-19. Each CDR3 is given with its conserved first and last residue. Fields, in order: CDR3 protein, CDR3 DNA, D gene, clone size, V gene, J gene. D genes are given only for firm matches. Not all rows give a size; the values are once, few, many and, for expanded clones, a class.

CDR3 protein: CASSFVGGPDTDTQYF; CDR3 DNA: TGTGCCAGCAGCTTTGTAGGGGGCCCCGACACAGATACGCAGTATTTT; D gene: TRBD1; clone size: NA; V gene: TRBV11-2; J gene: TRBJ2-3
CDR3 protein: CASSFGLGGYEQYF; CDR3 DNA: TGTGCCAGCAGCTTTGGTTTAGGAGGCTACGAGCAGTACTTC; D gene: NA; clone size: NA; V gene: TRBV7-9; J gene: TRBJ2-7
CDR3 protein: CASSSTTGYHKGGYTF; CDR3 DNA: TGTGCCAGCAGCTCGACGACAGGTTATCATAAGGGGGGCTACACCTTC; D gene: NA; clone size: NA; V gene: TRBV7-6; J gene: TRBJ1-2
CDR3 protein: CASRKAGFDGYTF; CDR3 DNA: TGTGCCAGCAGGAAAGCAGGATTTGATGGCTACACCTTC; D gene: NA; clone size: NA; V gene: TRBV27; J gene: TRBJ1-2
CDR3 protein: CATRQGWLNSPLHF; CDR3 DNA: TGTGCCACCCGACAGGGATGGCTAAATTCACCCCTCCACTTT; D gene: TRBD1; clone size: NA; V gene: TRBV27; J gene: TRBJ1-6
CDR3 protein: CASSLRLSGKRETQYF; CDR3 DNA: TGTGCCAGCAGCTTAAGGCTTTCCGGGAAGCGGGAGACCCAGTACTTC; D gene: NA; clone size: NA; V gene: TRBV7-9; J gene: TRBJ2-5
CDR3 protein: CASSRVANTEAFF; CDR3 DNA: TGTGCCAGCAGTCGGGTAGCGAACACTGAAGCTTTCTTT; D gene: NA; clone size: NA; V gene: TRBV3-1/TRBV3-2; J gene: TRBJ1-1
CDR3 protein: CAIREDRGQDEQFF; CDR3 DNA: TGTGCCATCAGGGAAGACAGGGGGCAAGATGAGCAGTTCTTC; D gene: TRBD1; clone size: NA; V gene: TRBV10-3; J gene: TRBJ2-1
CDR3 protein: CASSLTGGTTDTQYF; CDR3 DNA: TGTGCCAGCAGCTTGACGGGGGGCACGACAGATACGCAGTATTTT; D gene: NA; clone size: NA; V gene: TRBV11-1; J gene: TRBJ2-3
CDR3 protein: CASSSRQGWGTEAFF; CDR3 DNA: TGCGCCAGCAGCTCACGACAGGGTTGGGGCACTGAAGCTTTCTTT; D gene: TRBD1; clone size: NA; V gene: TRBV5-1; J gene: TRBJ1-1
CDR3 protein: CASATSGSLNEQFF; CDR3 DNA: TGTGCCAGCGCGACTAGCGGGAGCTTAAATGAGCAGTTCTTC; D gene: TRBD2; clone size: NA; V gene: TRBV2; J gene: TRBJ2-1
CDR3 protein: CASSLAGTADSGANVLTF; CDR3 DNA: TGTGCCAGCAGCTTGGCCGGGACAGCGGACTCTGGGGCCAACGTCCTGACTTTC; D gene: TRBD1; clone size: once; V gene: TRBV11-3; J gene: TRBJ2-6
CDR3 protein: CASSWGGSGTGVETQYF; CDR3 DNA: TGTGCCAGCAGCTGGGGAGGCTCCGGGACAGGGGTCGAGACCCAGTACTTC; D gene: TRBD1; clone size: once; V gene: TRBV11-3; J gene: TRBJ2-5
CDR3 protein: CATSRDAGQETQYF; CDR3 DNA: TGTGCCACCAGCAGAGATGCGGGGCAAGAGACCCAGTACTTC; D gene: NA; clone size: NA; V gene: TRBV15; J gene: TRBJ2-5
CDR3 protein: CASSSSGGGFSYNEQFF; CDR3 DNA: TGCGCCAGCAGCTCAAGTGGGGGCGGCTTCTCCTACAATGAGCAGTTCTTC; D gene: NA; clone size: NA; V gene: TRBV4-1; J gene: TRBJ2-1
CDR3 protein: CASSPKTGGQETQYF; CDR3 DNA: TGTGCCAGCTCACCGAAGACAGGGGGCCAAGAGACCCAGTACTTC; D gene: TRBD1; clone size: few; V gene: TRBV18; J gene: TRBJ2-5
CDR3 protein: CASSVDILSYNEQFF; CDR3 DNA: TGTGCCAGCAGCGTAGACATTCTCTCCTACAATGAGCAGTTCTTC; D gene: NA; clone size: NA; V gene: TRBV9; J gene: TRBJ2-1
CDR3 protein: CASSLDSRSGNTIYF; CDR3 DNA: TGTGCCAGCAGCTTGGACAGTCGATCTGGAAACACCATATATTTT; D gene: NA; clone size: few; V gene: TRBV6-5; J gene: TRBJ1-3
CDR3 protein: CASSQNPMGVEQYF; CDR3 DNA: TGTGCCAGCAGCCAGAACCCCATGGGCGTCGAGCAGTACTTC; D gene: NA; clone size: NA; V gene: TRBV27; J gene: TRBJ2-7
CDR3 protein: CASRGQRHYGYTF; CDR3 DNA: TGTGCCAGTAGGGGACAGCGCCACTATGGCTACACCTTC; D gene: TRBD1; clone size: NA; V gene: TRBV19; J gene: TRBJ1-2
CDR3 protein: CASSQDRGAYNEQFF; CDR3 DNA: TGTGCCAGCAGCCAGGACAGGGGAGCCTACAATGAGCAGTTCTTC; D gene: TRBD1; clone size: once; V gene: TRBV7-2; J gene: TRBJ2-1
CDR3 protein: CASKQGAWAEAFF; CDR3 DNA: TGTGCCAGCAAACAAGGGGCTTGGGCTGAAGCTTTCTTT; D gene: NA; clone size: NA; V gene: TRBV27; J gene: TRBJ1-1
CDR3 protein: CASRTGEGTEAFF; CDR3 DNA: TGTGCCAGCAGGACAGGGGAGGGCACTGAAGCTTTCTTT; D gene: TRBD1; clone size: NA; V gene: TRBV6-4; J gene: TRBJ1-1
CDR3 protein: CASSETPGTSGKSSYNEQFF; CDR3 DNA: TGCGCCAGCAGTGAGACCCCCGGGACTAGCGGAAAGAGCTCCTACAATGAGCAGTTCTTC; D gene: TRBD2; clone size: NA; V gene: TRBV10-1; J gene: TRBJ2-1
CDR3 protein: CASSPGTGESQPQHF; CDR3 DNA: TGTGCCAGCAGTCCCGGGACAGGGGAAAGTCAGCCCCAGCATTTT; D gene: TRBD1; clone size: NA; V gene: TRBV28; J gene: TRBJ1-5
CDR3 protein: CASRPPTPNYGYTF; CDR3 DNA: TGTGCCAGCAGGCCCCCTACCCCTAACTATGGCTACACCTTC; D gene: NA; clone size: NA; V gene: TRBV6-5; J gene: TRBJ1-2
CDR3 protein: CAWSLGGPAPLHF; CDR3 DNA: TGTGCCTGGAGTTTAGGGGGTCCAGCACCCCTCCACTTT; D gene: NA; clone size: NA; V gene: TRBV30; J gene: TRBJ1-6
CDR3 protein: CASSLEGTGVNEQFF; CDR3 DNA: TGCGCCAGCAGCTTGGAAGGGACAGGGGTCAATGAGCAGTTCTTC; D gene: TRBD1; clone size: NA; V gene: TRBV5-1; J gene: TRBJ2-1
CDR3 protein: CAARRQTQYF; CDR3 DNA: TGTGCCGCCAGGCGACAGACCCAGTACTTC; D gene: NA; clone size: NA; V gene: TRBV2; J gene: TRBJ2-5
CDR3 protein: CATSRDGDRYLYEQYF; CDR3 DNA: TGTGCCACCAGCAGAGATGGGGACAGATACCTCTACGAGCAGTACTTC; D gene: TRBD1; clone size: NA; V gene: TRBV15; J gene: TRBJ2-7
CDR3 protein: CASSFRTGGAGANVLTF; CDR3 DNA: TGTGCCAGCAGCTTCCGGACAGGGGGCGCTGGGGCCAACGTCCTGACTTTC; D gene: TRBD1; clone size: NA; V gene: TRBV5-8; J gene: TRBJ2-6
CDR3 protein: CASSVEDRTTDTQYF; CDR3 DNA: TGTGCCAGCAGCGTAGAGGACAGAACCACAGATACGCAGTATTTT; D gene: NA; clone size: NA; V gene: TRBV9; J gene: TRBJ2-3
CDR3 protein: CASSPDRGLNQPQHF; CDR3 DNA: TGTGCCAGCAGCCCCGACAGGGGCCTCAATCAGCCCCAGCATTTT; D gene: TRBD1; clone size: NA; V gene: TRBV7-2; J gene: TRBJ1-5
CDR3 protein: CASSLARERYEQYF; CDR3 DNA: TGTGCCAGCAGCTTAGCGCGGGAGCGGTACGAGCAGTACTTC; D gene: TRBD2; clone size: NA; V gene: TRBV11-2; J gene: TRBJ2-7
CDR3 protein: CASSFGLVQGNEQFF; CDR3 DNA: TGTGCCAGCAGCTTTGGACTAGTTCAGGGCAATGAGCAGTTCTTC; D gene: TRBD2; clone size: NA; V gene: TRBV7-2; J gene: TRBJ2-1
CDR3 protein: CASSLRQAQPQHF; CDR3 DNA: TGTGCCAGCAGTTTGCGACAAGCACAGCCCCAGCATTTT; D gene: NA; clone size: NA; V gene: TRBV12-3/TRBV12-4; J gene: TRBJ1-5
CDR3 protein: CASSRGRSGYGYTF; CDR3 DNA: TGTGCCAGTAGTCGGGGAAGGTCTGGCTATGGCTACACCTTC; D gene: NA; clone size: NA; V gene: TRBV19; J gene: TRBJ1-2
CDR3 protein: CASSQGTSGGFEQYF; CDR3 DNA: TGTGCCAGCAGCCAAGGGACTAGCGGGGGGTTCGAGCAGTACTTC; D gene: TRBD2; clone size: NA; V gene: TRBV3-1/TRBV3-2; J gene: TRBJ2-7
CDR3 protein: CASSFVSQPQHF; CDR3 DNA: TGTGCCAGCAGTTTTGTATCCCAGCCCCAGCATTTT; D gene: NA; clone size: NA; V gene: TRBV27; J gene: TRBJ1-5
CDR3 protein: CASSVATGGGHSPLHF; CDR3 DNA: TGTGCCAGCAGCGTAGCCACGGGCGGGGGCCATTCACCCCTCCACTTT; D gene: NA; clone size: NA; V gene: TRBV9; J gene: TRBJ1-6
CDR3 protein: CAWSFGGSNQPQHF; CDR3 DNA: TGTGCCTGGAGCTTCGGGGGTAGCAATCAGCCCCAGCATTTT; D gene: NA; clone size: NA; V gene: TRBV30; J gene: TRBJ1-5
CDR3 protein: CASTPGQGGEQFF; CDR3 DNA: TGTGCCAGCACCCCGGGACAGGGGGGTGAGCAGTTCTTC; D gene: TRBD1; clone size: NA; V gene: TRBV3-1/TRBV3-2; J gene: TRBJ2-1
CDR3 protein: CASSQTTGGGKTQYF; CDR3 DNA: TGTGCCAGCAGCCAAACAACAGGGGGCGGAAAGACCCAGTACTTC; D gene: TRBD1; clone size: NA; V gene: TRBV3-1/TRBV3-2; J gene: TRBJ2-5
CDR3 protein: CASSPGTAAYEQYF; CDR3 DNA: TGTGCCAGCAGCCCAGGGACAGCCGCCTACGAGCAGTACTTC; D gene: TRBD1; clone size: NA; V gene: TRBV4-2; J gene: TRBJ2-7
CDR3 protein: CARKRGTVNEQFF; CDR3 DNA: TGTGCCAGGAAGCGGGGGACTGTCAATGAGCAGTTCTTC; D gene: NA; clone size: NA; V gene: TRBV21-1; J gene: TRBJ2-1
CDR3 protein: CASSPGANQPQHF; CDR3 DNA: TGTGCCAGCTCACCGGGAGCTAATCAGCCCCAGCATTTT; D gene: NA; clone size: NA; V gene: TRBV18; J gene: TRBJ1-5
CDR3 protein: CASSYLRNIQYF; CDR3 DNA: TGTGCCAGCAGTTACCTCCGGAACATTCAGTACTTC; D gene: NA; clone size: NA; V gene: TRBV6-2/TRBV6-3; J gene: TRBJ2-4
CDR3 protein: CASSLGYRAEAFF; CDR3 DNA: TGTGCCAGCAGCTTAGGGTACAGGGCTGAAGCTTTCTTT; D gene: NA; clone size: once; V gene: TRBV11-2; J gene: TRBJ1-1
CDR3 protein: CASSLVTSARGSGYTF; CDR3 DNA: TGCGCCAGCAGCTTGGTTACTAGTGCCAGGGGAAGTGGCTACACCTTC; D gene: NA; clone size: NA; V gene: TRBV5-1; J gene: TRBJ1-2